One T cell receptor beta chain is described in this entry. Using immunoSEQ multiplex PCR, the repertoire was profiled, and TCRdb retains in-frame clones only, with some absent. The sample includes approximately 2.5 million clones, 85% to 95% seen only once; the top ten take over 0.12%. Only Caucasian adults living in Nashville, Tennessee served as donors. Division of CD4+ cells produced a CD45RA+ naive subset and a CD45RA-negative memory subset. The record originates from a study of shared clonotypes between healthy human individuals. Study context: Serving as donors were a couple of women and a few men, whose ages spanned 18 to 49.

Germline V lookup: CDR1 SGHNT, CDR2 YYREEE (reference sequence). Trimming at V came to 4 bases and at J to 8 bases, leaving 16 bases not matched to a gene. CDR3 size: 17 residues. The TCR comes from a young man in good health. The sequenced material came from naive CD4+ T cells sorted from blood. As for subset: CD45RA+ positively selected. This sequence joins TRBV5-4 and TRBJ2-1; 9 nucleotides line up with TRBD2. DNA for the CDR3: TGTGCCAGCAGCATCGGGTTCGGCGGGGGGGCCGTACATGAGCAGTTCTTC. Translating it yields CASSIGFGGGAVHEQFF.